This T cell receptor (beta chain) was recovered during a study of T cell changes during pregnancy in multiple sclerosis. Germline V gene sequence: CDR1 LNHNV, CDR2 YYDKDF (reference sequence). The CDR3 loop spans 15 amino acids. Trimming took off 1 base at V and 0 bases at J, with 9 bases between the two ends. The data were produced by immunoSEQ multiplex PCR, yet TCRdb's version contains in-frame clones alone and is incomplete. The repertoire holds 30,000 to 40,000 clones, with roughly 87% as singletons. The material sequenced was CD4+ T cells from peripheral blood mononuclear cells, taken after pregnancy. The sequence came from a female donor in good health, enrolled as a control in a pregnancy study. This chain links TRBV15 with TRBJ1-1; the D gene is possibly TRBD1 (6 bases). The CDR3: CATSRGDTMNTEAFF. CDR3 in DNA: TGTGCCACCAGCAGAGGGGACACCATGAACACTGAAGCTTTCTTT.